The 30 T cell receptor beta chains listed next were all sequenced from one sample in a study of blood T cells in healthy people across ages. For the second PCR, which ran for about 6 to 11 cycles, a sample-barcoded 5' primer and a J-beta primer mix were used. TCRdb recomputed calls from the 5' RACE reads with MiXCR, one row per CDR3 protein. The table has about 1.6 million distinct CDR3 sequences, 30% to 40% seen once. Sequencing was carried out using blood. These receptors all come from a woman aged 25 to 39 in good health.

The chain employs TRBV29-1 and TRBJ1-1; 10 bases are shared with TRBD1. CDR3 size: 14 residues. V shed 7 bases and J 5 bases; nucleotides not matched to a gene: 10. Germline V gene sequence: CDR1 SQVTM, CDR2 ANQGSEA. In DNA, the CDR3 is TGCAGCGCCGTTCCGGGACAGGGGTTGACTGAAGCTTTCTTT. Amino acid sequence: CSAVPGQGLTEAFF.

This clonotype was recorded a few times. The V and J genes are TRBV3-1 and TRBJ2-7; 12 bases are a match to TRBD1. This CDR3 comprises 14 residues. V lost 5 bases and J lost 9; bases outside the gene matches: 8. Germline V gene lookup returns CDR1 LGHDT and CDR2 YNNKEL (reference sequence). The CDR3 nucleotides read TGTGCCAGCAGCGCTCGGGACAGGGGGCTTCTGCAGTACTTC. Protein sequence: CASSARDRGLLQYF.

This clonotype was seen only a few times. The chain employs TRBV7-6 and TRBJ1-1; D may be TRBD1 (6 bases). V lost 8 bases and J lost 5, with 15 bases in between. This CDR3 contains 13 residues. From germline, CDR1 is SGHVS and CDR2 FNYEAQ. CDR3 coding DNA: TGTGCCAGCTCAGGGGATGTGCTGACTGAAGCTTTCTTT. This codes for CASSGDVLTEAFF.

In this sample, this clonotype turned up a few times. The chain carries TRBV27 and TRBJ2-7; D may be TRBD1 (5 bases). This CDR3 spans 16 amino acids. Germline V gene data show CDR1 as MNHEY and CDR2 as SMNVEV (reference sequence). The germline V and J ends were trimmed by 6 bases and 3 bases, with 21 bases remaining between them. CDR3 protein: CASRGLAGQGVYEQYF. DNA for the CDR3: TGTGCCAGCAGGGGCCTGGCAGGGCAAGGGGTCTACGAGCAGTACTTC.

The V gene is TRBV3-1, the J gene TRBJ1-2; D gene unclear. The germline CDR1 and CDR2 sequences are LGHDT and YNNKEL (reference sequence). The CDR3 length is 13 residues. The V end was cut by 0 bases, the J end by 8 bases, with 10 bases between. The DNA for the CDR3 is TGTGCCAGCAGCCAAGATGGCCCGCAAGGCTACACCTTC. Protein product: CASSQDGPQGYTF.

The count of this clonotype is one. CDR3 sequence reads: CASSSTSGGASEQYF. CDR3 in DNA: TGTGCCAGCAGCTCGACTAGCGGGGGCGCGAGCGAGCAGTACTTC. The gene calls are TRBV9 and TRBJ2-5, with 12 nucleotides matching TRBD2. The J call may be in error: the DNA end matches TRBJ2-7 better. The germline V gene has CDR1 SGDLS and CDR2 YYNGEE. This CDR3 spans 15 amino acids.

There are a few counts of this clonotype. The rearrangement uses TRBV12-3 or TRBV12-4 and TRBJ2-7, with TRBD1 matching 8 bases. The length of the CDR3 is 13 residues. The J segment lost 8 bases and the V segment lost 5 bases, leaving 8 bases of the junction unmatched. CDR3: CASSPRTGRKQYF. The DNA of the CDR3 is TGTGCCAGCAGTCCCAGGACAGGGCGTAAGCAGTACTTC.

CDR3 amino acids: CASSMGPRTQETQYF. The CDR3 DNA follows: TGTGCCAGCAGCATGGGCCCCCGGACACAAGAGACCCAGTACTTC. The chain uses TRBV7-9 and TRBJ2-5; D perhaps matches TRBD1 (5 bases). There are 15 residues in the CDR3. Germline loops: CDR1 SEHNR, CDR2 FQNEAQ (reference sequence). Trimming pared 5 bases from V and 2 bases from J, leaving 15 bases between.

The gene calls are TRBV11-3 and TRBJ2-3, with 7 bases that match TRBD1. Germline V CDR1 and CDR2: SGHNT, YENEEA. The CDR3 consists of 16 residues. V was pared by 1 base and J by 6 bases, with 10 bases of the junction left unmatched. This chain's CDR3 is CASSLGGQPALDTQYF. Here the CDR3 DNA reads TGTGCCAGCAGCTTAGGGGGACAGCCGGCTTTGGATACGCAGTATTTT.

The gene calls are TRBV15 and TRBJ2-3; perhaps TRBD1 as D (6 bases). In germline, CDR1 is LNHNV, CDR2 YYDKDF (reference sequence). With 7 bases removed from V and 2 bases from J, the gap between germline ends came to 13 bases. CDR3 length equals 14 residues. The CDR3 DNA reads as TGTGCCACCAAGACGGGACAATCCACAGATACGCAGTATTTT. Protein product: CATKTGQSTDTQYF.

CDR3 DNA: TGTGCCAGCAGTTTGGGGGCGGGGCAGCTCATGAACACTGAAGCTTTCTTT. It codes for CASSLGAGQLMNTEAFF. The V gene is TRBV12-3 or TRBV12-4, the J gene TRBJ1-1, with D tentatively TRBD1 (6 bases). V was shortened by 3 bases and J by 0 bases, with 17 bases between the two germline ends. The CDR3 contains 17 residues.

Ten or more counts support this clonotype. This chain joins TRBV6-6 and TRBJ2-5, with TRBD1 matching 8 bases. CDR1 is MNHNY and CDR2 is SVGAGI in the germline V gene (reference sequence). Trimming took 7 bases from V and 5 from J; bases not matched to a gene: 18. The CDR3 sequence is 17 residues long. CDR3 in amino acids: CASTSGQGAARGETQYF. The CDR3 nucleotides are TGTGCCAGCACCTCAGGGCAGGGGGCCGCTAGAGGGGAGACCCAGTACTTC.

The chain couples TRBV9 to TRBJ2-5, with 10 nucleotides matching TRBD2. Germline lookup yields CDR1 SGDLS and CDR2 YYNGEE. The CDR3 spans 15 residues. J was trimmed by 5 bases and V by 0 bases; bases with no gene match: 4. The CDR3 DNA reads TGTGCCAGCAGCGTAGCTACTAGCGGGGCGGAGACCCAGTACTTC. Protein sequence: CASSVATSGAETQYF.

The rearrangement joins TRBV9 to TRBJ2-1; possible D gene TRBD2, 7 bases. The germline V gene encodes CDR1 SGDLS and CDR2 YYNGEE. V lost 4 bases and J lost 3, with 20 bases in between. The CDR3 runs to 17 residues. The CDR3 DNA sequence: TGTGCCAGCAGCCCTCAGGGGAGGGCACTCCGCTACAATGAGCAGTTCTTC. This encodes CASSPQGRALRYNEQFF.

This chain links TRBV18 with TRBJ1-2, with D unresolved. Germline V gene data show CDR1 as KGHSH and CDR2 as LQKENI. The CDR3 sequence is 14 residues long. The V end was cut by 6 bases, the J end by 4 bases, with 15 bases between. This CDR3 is CASSGPDSPYGYTF. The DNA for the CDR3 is TGTGCCAGCTCGGGCCCAGACTCCCCCTATGGCTACACCTTC.

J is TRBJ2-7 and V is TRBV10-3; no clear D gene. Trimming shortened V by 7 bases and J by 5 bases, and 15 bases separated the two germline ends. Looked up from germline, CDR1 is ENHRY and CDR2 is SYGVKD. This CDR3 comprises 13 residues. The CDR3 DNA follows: TGTGCCATCAACCGGGCTCCGGGCCACGAGCAGTACTTC. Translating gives CAINRAPGHEQYF.

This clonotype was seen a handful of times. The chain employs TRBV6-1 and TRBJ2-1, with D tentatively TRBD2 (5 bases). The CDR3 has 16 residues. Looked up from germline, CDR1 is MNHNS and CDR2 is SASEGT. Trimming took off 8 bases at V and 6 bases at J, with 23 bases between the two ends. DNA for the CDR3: TGTGCCAGCGTGGCCGGGGATCCCCCGATACTCAATGAGCAGTTCTTC. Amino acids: CASVAGDPPILNEQFF.

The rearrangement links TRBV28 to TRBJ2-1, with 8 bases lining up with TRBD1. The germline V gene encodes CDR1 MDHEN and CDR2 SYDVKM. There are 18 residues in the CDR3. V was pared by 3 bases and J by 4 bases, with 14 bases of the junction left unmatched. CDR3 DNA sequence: TGTGCCAGCAGTTTTCACCGATCCCGGACAGGGCCATACAATGAGCAGTTCTTC. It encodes CASSFHRSRTGPYNEQFF.

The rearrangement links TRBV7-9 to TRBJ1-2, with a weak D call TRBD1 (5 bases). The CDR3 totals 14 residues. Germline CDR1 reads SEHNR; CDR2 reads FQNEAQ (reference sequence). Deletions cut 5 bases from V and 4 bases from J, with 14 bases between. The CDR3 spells CASSIQDRSYGYTF. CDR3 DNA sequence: TGTGCCAGCAGCATACAAGACAGAAGCTATGGCTACACCTTC.

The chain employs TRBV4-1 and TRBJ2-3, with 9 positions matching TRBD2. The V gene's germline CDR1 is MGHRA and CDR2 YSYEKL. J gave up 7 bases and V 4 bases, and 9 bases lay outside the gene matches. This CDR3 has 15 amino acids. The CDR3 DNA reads TGCGCCAGCAGCCCGGGGACTAGCTTTTCGTATACGCAGTATTTT. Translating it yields CASSPGTSFSYTQYF.

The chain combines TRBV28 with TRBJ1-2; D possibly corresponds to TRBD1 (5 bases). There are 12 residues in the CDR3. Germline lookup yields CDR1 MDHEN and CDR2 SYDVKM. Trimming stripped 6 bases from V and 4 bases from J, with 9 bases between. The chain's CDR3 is CASRGTSYGYTF. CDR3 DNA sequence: TGTGCCAGCAGGGGGACCTCCTATGGCTACACCTTC.

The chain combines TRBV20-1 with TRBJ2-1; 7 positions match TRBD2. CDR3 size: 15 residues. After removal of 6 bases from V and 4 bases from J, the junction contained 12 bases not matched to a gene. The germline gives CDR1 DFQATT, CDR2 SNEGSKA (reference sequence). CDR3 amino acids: CSATAQTSTYNEQFF. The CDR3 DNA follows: TGCAGTGCCACTGCGCAGACTAGCACATACAATGAGCAGTTCTTC.

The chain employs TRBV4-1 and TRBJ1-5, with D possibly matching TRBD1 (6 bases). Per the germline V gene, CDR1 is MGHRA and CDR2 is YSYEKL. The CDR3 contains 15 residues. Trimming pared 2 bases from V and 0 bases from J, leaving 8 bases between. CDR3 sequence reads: CASSQYRDSNQPQHF. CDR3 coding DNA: TGCGCCAGCAGCCAATACAGGGATAGCAATCAGCCCCAGCATTTT.

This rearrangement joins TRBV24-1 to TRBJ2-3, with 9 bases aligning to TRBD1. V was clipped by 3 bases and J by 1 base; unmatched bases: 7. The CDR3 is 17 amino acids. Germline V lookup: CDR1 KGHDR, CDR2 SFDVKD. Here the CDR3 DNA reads TGTGCCACCAGTGATAAGACAGGGGGTGTAGGCACAGATACGCAGTATTTT. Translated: CATSDKTGGVGTDTQYF.

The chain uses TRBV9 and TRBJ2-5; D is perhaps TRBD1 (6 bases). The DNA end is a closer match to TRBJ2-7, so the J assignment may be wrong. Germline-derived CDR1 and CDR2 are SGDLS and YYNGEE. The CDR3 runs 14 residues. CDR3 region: CASSVSGDNNEQYF. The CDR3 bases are TGTGCCAGCAGCGTATCAGGGGACAATAACGAGCAGTACTTC.

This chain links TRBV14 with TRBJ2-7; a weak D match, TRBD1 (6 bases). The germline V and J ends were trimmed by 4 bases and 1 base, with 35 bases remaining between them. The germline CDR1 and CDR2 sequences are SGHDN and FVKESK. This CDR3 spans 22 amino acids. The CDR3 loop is CASSPHRTARHAQTLTSYEQYF. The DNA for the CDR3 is TGTGCCAGCAGCCCCCACCGGACAGCCCGACACGCTCAGACTCTTACATCCTACGAGCAGTACTTC. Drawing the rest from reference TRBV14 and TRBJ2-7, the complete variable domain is EAGVTQFPSHSVIEKGQTVTLRCDPISGHDNLYWYRRVMGKEIKFLLHFVKESKQDESGMPNNRFLAERTGGTYSTLKVQPAELEDSGVYFCASSPHRTARHAQTLTSYEQYFGPGTRLTVT.

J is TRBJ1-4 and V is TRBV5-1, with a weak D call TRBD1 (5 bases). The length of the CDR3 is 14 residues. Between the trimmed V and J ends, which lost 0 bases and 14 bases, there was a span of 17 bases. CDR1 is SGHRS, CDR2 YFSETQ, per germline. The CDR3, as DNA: TGCGCCAGCAGCTTGGGAGGGGCGCAGGGACCGCTGTTTTTT. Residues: CASSLGGAQGPLFF.

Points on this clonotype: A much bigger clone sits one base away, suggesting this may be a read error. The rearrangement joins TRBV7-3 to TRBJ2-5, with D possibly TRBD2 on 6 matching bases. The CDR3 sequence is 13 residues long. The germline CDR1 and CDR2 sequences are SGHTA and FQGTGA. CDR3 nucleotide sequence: TGTGCCCGCAGCCCCAGAGCGGGTGAGACCCAGTACTTC. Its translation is CARSPRAGETQYF. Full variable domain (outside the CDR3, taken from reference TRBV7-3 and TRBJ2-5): GAGVSQTPSNKVTEKGKYVELRCDPISGHTALYWYRQSLGQGPEFLIYFQGTGAADDSGLPNDRFFAVRPEGSVSTLKIQRTERGDSAVYLCARSPRAGETQYFGPGTRLLVL.

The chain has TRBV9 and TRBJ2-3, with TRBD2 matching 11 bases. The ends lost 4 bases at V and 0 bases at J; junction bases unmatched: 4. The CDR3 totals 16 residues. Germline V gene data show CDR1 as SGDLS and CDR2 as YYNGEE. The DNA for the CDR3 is TGTGCCAGCAGCCGGGCTAGCGGGGGGAGCACAGATACGCAGTATTTT. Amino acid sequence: CASSRASGGSTDTQYF. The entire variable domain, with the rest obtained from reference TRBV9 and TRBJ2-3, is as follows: DSGVTQTPKHLITATGQRVTLRCSPRSGDLSVYWYQQSLDQGLQFLIQYYNGEERAKGNILERFSAQQFPDLHSELNLSSLELGDSALYFCASSRASGGSTDTQYFGPGTRLTVL.

CDR3: CASSMWTTETRYF. The CDR3 DNA is TGTGCCAGCAGCATGTGGACTACGGAGACCCGGTACTTC. The chain combines TRBV7-2 with TRBJ2-7; maybe TRBD2 (6 bases). Per the germline V gene, CDR1 is SGHTA and CDR2 is FQGNSA. The CDR3 is 13 amino acids. With 5 bases removed from V and 12 bases from J, the gap between germline ends came to 20 bases.